This T cell receptor (beta chain) was identified in a study of cytomegalovirus exposure and HLA in healthy donors. Regarding this clone: The antigen remains unidentified.

Points from the study as a whole: A later analysis found most CMV-associated TCR beta chains apparently HLA-restricted. With high specificity and sensitivity, the classifier reportedly diagnosed cytomegalovirus status. Further analysis, carried out later, found HLA-associated TCR beta chains more clonally expanded than equally common other chains.

With 60 Vbeta and 13 Jbeta primers, the PCR was carried out. Repertoires were generated with immunoSEQ multiplex PCR, while TCRdb's copy carries only in-frame clones and drops some. The repertoire holds about 110,000 clones, with approximately 80% as singletons. Germline CDR1 and CDR2: SGHTA and FQGNSA. The CDR3 consists of 14 residues. Unmatched junction bases numbered 5, after V lost 5 bases and J lost 2 bases. The sequence came from a woman aged 25-40 years in good health and CMV-seronegative. Sequencing used PBMCs. V is TRBV7-2 and J is TRBJ2-7; 8 nucleotides agree with TRBD2. This chain's CDR3 is CASSTAGAPYEQYF. The CDR3, as DNA: TGTGCCAGCAGCACAGCGGGGGCCCCCTACGAGCAGTACTTC.